Listed here is a single T cell receptor beta chain. The record originates from a study of control samples from healthy donors and cancer patients. Clones were sequenced by immunoSEQ multiplex PCR, and TCRdb holds only the in-frame ones, with some missing. The sample shows 75,000 to 80,000 clones, approximately 91% of them seen only once. Germline loops: CDR1 SEHNR, CDR2 FQNEAQ (reference sequence). This CDR3 spans 14 amino acids. The ends were cut back, 5 bases at V and 2 bases at J, with 13 bases in the middle. V and J are TRBV7-9 and TRBJ2-7; D is uncertain. Sequencing was done on a sample of PBMCs. The sequence came from a woman in her forties or fifties with colorectal cancer. CDR3 protein: CASSRTAGPYEQYV. In DNA form, the CDR3 reads TGTGCCAGCAGCCGGACCGCTGGTCCCTACGAGCAGTACGTC.